One sample yielded the 18 T cell receptor beta chains listed below, sequenced in a study of T cells in Graves' hyperthyroidism and ophthalmopathy. Regions amplified from RNA transcripts were the TCR beta CDR3 regions. Initially, a first-round RT-PCR of the TCR CDR3 employed the HTBI primer set. MiXCR, applied by TCRdb to the multiplex PCR reads, yields one record per CDR3 protein. Of about 400,000 distinct CDR3 sequences listed, roughly an eighth are singletons. The sequencing sample was made of blood. Every receptor here comes from a woman between 18 and 30 years old with Graves' hyperthyroidism.

Ten or more counts support this clonotype. J is TRBJ2-4 and V is TRBV28; 7 bases are a match to TRBD1. The CDR3 length is 13 residues. The V and J ends lost 9 bases and 3 bases, in that order; junction bases with no gene match: 5. Germline V gives CDR1 MDHEN, CDR2 SYDVKM. DNA of the CDR3: TGTGCCAGAGACAGGGTTGGCAAAAACATTCAGTACTTC. As protein: CARDRVGKNIQYF.

The chain couples TRBV27 to TRBJ1-5, with no clear D. The germline V and J ends were trimmed by 5 bases and 7 bases, with 15 bases remaining between them. The CDR3 runs to 14 residues. CDR1 and CDR2 (germline): MNHEY, SMNVEV (reference sequence). This CDR3 reads CASSVGSASQPQHF. Here the CDR3 DNA reads TGTGCCAGCAGTGTAGGGTCCGCTTCACAGCCCCAGCATTTT.

This clonotype was seen repeatedly, ten times or more. The chain couples TRBV28 to TRBJ2-7; 8 nucleotides agree with TRBD2. V trimming: 5 bases; J trimming: 2 bases; junction bases outside the gene matches: 8. CDR3 length: 15 residues. Looked up from germline, CDR1 is MDHEN and CDR2 is SYDVKM. The CDR3 reads CASSPGRENAYEQYF. DNA of the CDR3: TGTGCCAGCAGTCCCGGGAGGGAGAACGCCTACGAGCAGTACTTC.

This clonotype was observed many times. The chain employs TRBV6-1 and TRBJ1-1; 10 positions agree with TRBD1. The germline CDR1 and CDR2 sequences are MNHNS and SASEGT. CDR3 length equals 16 residues. The ends lost 7 bases at V and 5 bases at J; junction bases unmatched: 13. The CDR3 is CASKRDRGPKGTEAFF. CDR3 coding DNA: TGTGCCAGCAAACGGGACAGGGGCCCCAAGGGTACTGAAGCTTTCTTT.

This clonotype showed up many times. The V gene is TRBV28, the J gene TRBJ1-4; D perhaps matches TRBD1 (6 bases). V lost 3 bases, J lost 3 bases, and 20 bases lay in between. The CDR3 spans 18 residues. Germline V CDR1 and CDR2: MDHEN, SYDVKM. CDR3 residues: CASSFSVRGAQSNEKLFF. CDR3 nucleotide sequence: TGTGCCAGCAGTTTTTCTGTGCGGGGGGCGCAATCTAATGAAAAACTGTTTTTT.

This clonotype was recorded many times. The genes are TRBV3-1 and TRBJ2-1; 10 bases are shared with TRBD2. Germline CDR1 is LGHDT and CDR2 is YNNKEL (reference sequence). The V gene end was trimmed by 3 bases and the J gene end by 5 bases; junction bases not matched to a gene: 7. There are 16 residues in the CDR3. CDR3: CASSQMASGSHNEQFF. The CDR3 region has the DNA TGTGCCAGCAGCCAGATGGCTAGCGGGAGCCACAATGAGCAGTTCTTC.

This clonotype occurred many times. The chain uses TRBV10-3 and TRBJ2-3, with 9 bases identical to TRBD1. The CDR3 extends over 14 amino acids. The V gene end was trimmed by 10 bases and the J gene end by 3 bases; junction bases not matched to a gene: 8. The germline gives CDR1 ENHRY, CDR2 SYGVKD. As DNA, the CDR3 is TGTGCCACCCAACCGGGACAGGGTACAGATACGCAGTATTTT. Translating gives CATQPGQGTDTQYF.

This chain links TRBV27 with TRBJ2-3, with D perhaps TRBD2 (6 bases). The germline V gene has CDR1 MNHEY and CDR2 SMNVEV (reference sequence). This CDR3 region has 13 residues. V was cut by 8 bases and J by 2 bases, with 11 bases left in between. CDR3 DNA sequence: TGTGCCAGCCACGGGGGATACACAGATACGCAGTATTTT. Protein sequence: CASHGGYTDTQYF.

This clonotype was recorded a few times. This chain uses TRBV20-1 with TRBJ1-2; a possible D gene is TRBD1 (5 bases). Germline V lookup: CDR1 DFQATT, CDR2 SNEGSKA (reference sequence). V lost 7 bases and J lost 8, with 11 bases in between. The CDR3 has 10 amino acids. CDR3 nucleotides: TGCAGTGGGCAGGGTGAGGGCTACACCTTC. Amino acid sequence: CSGQGEGYTF.

Of note for this clonotype: A read error may explain this, as a much larger clone is one base away. The genes are TRBV30 and TRBJ1-1; 7 positions agree with TRBD1. Germline CDR1 is GTSNPN and CDR2 is SVGIG (reference sequence). There are 15 residues in the CDR3. CDR3: CAWRLRQGLGTVAFF. The CDR3 DNA reads as TGTGCCTGGAGGTTGAGACAGGGCCTGGGCACTGTAGCTTTCTTT.

The rearrangement links TRBV29-1 to TRBJ1-6; D not certain. The CDR3 consists of 13 residues. Trimming left V 4 bases short and J 8 bases short, with 12 bases between. Germline-derived CDR1 and CDR2 are SQVTM and ANQGSEA. This CDR3 reads CSVALPGDSPLHF. The CDR3 bases are TGCAGCGTTGCCTTGCCAGGAGATTCACCCCTCCACTTT.

This clonotype came up many times. The gene calls are TRBV12-3 or TRBV12-4 and TRBJ2-7; D unresolved. V was pared by 2 bases and J by 2 bases, with 13 bases between. The CDR3 consists of 15 residues. CDR3 in amino acids: CASSLRGVPTYEQYF. The DNA for the CDR3 is TGTGCCAGCAGTTTACGTGGCGTACCGACCTACGAGCAGTACTTC.

The chain is built from TRBV5-4 and TRBJ2-4; 9 bases map to TRBD2. The CDR3 totals 15 residues. The trim removed 4 bases at V and 3 bases at J, leaving 5 bases unmatched. The germline V gene has CDR1 SGHNT and CDR2 YYREEE (reference sequence). The CDR3 DNA is TGTGCCAGCAGCCTAGCGGGAACTCTCAAAAACATTCAGTACTTC. This gives the protein CASSLAGTLKNIQYF. The full variable domain, its missing parts supplied by reference TRBV5-4 and TRBJ2-4, is ETGVTQSPTHLIKTRGQQVTLRCSSQSGHNTVSWYQQALGQGPQFIFQYYREEENGRGNFPPRFSGLQFPNYSSELNVNALELDDSALYLCASSLAGTLKNIQYFGAGTRLSVL.

The V call is TRBV18, the J call TRBJ2-1, with 13 bases aligning to TRBD2. The germline CDR1 and CDR2 sequences are KGHSH and LQKENI. V was pared by 3 bases and J by 7 bases, with 3 bases of the junction left unmatched. CDR3 length equals 15 residues. CDR3 sequence reads: CASSPILAGGNEQFF. The CDR3, as DNA: TGTGCCAGCTCACCGATACTAGCGGGAGGGAATGAGCAGTTCTTC.

V usage is TRBV7-9 and J usage is TRBJ2-1; TRBD2 matches at 9 bases. V trimming: 5 bases; J trimming: 9 bases; junction bases outside the gene matches: 5. The CDR3 spans 13 residues. Looked up from germline, CDR1 is SEHNR and CDR2 is FQNEAQ (reference sequence). Written as DNA, the CDR3 is TGTGCCAGCAGCCCTGTAGCGGGAGTTGAGCAGTTCTTC. Translating gives CASSPVAGVEQFF.

This clonotype was observed at least ten times. The chain's CDR3 is CASSRGTSPGTDTQYF. In DNA, the CDR3 is TGCGCCAGCAGCCGAGGGACGTCGCCTGGCACAGATACGCAGTATTTT. The chain is built from TRBV4-1 and TRBJ2-3; D possibly uses TRBD1 or TRBD2 (5 bases each). Germline V gene data show CDR1 as MGHRA and CDR2 as YSYEKL. The CDR3 totals 16 residues. V was clipped by 4 bases and J by 1 base, with 15 bases between them.

A note on this clonotype: Just one base apart from a much larger clone, this may be a read error. The chain employs TRBV6-5 and TRBJ1-2, with a possible D match to TRBD1 (6 bases). This CDR3 region has 15 residues. CDR1 and CDR2 (germline): MNHEY, SVGAGI. Written as DNA, the CDR3 is TGTGCCAGCAGTTACCCGGACAGACCTAACTATGGCCACACCTTC. It yields the protein CASSYPDRPNYGHTF.

This clonotype was counted ten times or more. The V and J genes are TRBV6-1 and TRBJ2-3, with D perhaps TRBD1 (6 bases). There are 13 residues in the CDR3. V was trimmed by 2 bases and J by 4 bases, leaving 7 bases between them. The germline V gene has CDR1 MNHNS and CDR2 SASEGT. The CDR3 bases are TGTGCCAGCAGTGAAAACAGGGCAGATACGCAGTATTTT. It translates to CASSENRADTQYF.